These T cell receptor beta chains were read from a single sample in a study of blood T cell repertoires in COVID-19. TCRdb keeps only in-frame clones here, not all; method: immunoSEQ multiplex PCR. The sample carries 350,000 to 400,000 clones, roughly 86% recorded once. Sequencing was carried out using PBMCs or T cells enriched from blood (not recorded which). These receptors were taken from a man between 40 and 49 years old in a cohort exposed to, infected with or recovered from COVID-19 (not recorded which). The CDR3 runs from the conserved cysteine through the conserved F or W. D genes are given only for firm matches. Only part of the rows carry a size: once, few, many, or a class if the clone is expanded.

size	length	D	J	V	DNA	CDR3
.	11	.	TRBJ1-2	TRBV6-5	TGTGCCAGCAGATCAGGGTTTTTCTTCACCTTC	CASRSGFFFTF
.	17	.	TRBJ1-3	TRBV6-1	TGTGCCAGCAGTGCCGACTTTGTAGCGCTCTCTGGAAACACCATATATTTT	CASSADFVALSGNTIYF
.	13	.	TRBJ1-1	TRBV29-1	TGCAGCGTTGACCGGGGTAGGTCGGCTGAAGCTTTCTTT	CSVDRGRSAEAFF
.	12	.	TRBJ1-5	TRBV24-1	TGTGCCGCAGGGAATGGGAATCAGCCCCAGCATTTT	CAAGNGNQPQHF
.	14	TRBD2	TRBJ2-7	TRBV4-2	TGTGCCAGCAGCCCTAGCGGGAGCCTCTACGAGCAGTACTTC	CASSPSGSLYEQYF
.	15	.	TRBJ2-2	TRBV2	TGTGCCAGCAGCCTTTGGGACACCAACACCGGGGAGCTGTTTTTT	CASSLWDTNTGELFF
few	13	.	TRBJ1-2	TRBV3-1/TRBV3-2	TGTGCCAGCAGCCAGACAGTAAACTATGGCTACACCTTC	CASSQTVNYGYTF
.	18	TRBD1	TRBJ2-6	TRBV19	TGTGCCAGTAGTATCTGGACAGGTGCACGCTCTGGGGCCAACGTCCTGACTTTC	CASSIWTGARSGANVLTF
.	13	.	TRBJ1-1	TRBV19	TGTGCCAGTACCCAGACAGGGAACACTGAAGCTTTCTTT	CASTQTGNTEAFF
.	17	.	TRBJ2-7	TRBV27	TGTGCCAGCAGTTTAAGGGGGCCAAGCGGGAGAGCTCGAGAGCAGTACTTC	CASSLRGPSGRAREQYF
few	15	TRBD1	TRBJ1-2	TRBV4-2	TGTGCCAGCAGCCAAGTCGGACAGGGGAACTATGGCTACACCTTC	CASSQVGQGNYGYTF
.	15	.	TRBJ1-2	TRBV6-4	TGTGCCAGCAGCCCCGCTCCGGCAGGTTCCTATGGCTACACCTTC	CASSPAPAGSYGYTF
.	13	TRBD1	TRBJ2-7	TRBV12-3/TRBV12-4	TGTGCCAGCAGTCCGACAGGGACCTACGAGCAGTACTTC	CASSPTGTYEQYF
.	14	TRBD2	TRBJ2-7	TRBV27	TGTGCCAGCAGTGGAGGACTAGCGGGAGTCGAGCAGTACTTC	CASSGGLAGVEQYF
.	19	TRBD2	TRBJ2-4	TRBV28	TGTGCCAGCAGACCCGGACTAGCGGGAGTTCTGGGAGCCAAAAACATTCAGTACTTC	CASRPGLAGVLGAKNIQYF
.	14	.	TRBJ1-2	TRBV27	TGTGCCAGCAGTTTAGATTATGGGACTTACGGCTACACCTTC	CASSLDYGTYGYTF
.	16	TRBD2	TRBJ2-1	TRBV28	TGTGCCAGCAGTGCGGGACTAGCGGGAGGCGGGGGTGAGCAGTTCTTC	CASSAGLAGGGGEQFF
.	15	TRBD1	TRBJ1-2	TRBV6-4	TGTGCCAGCAGAATGGGACAGGGATCTAACTATGGCTACACCTTC	CASRMGQGSNYGYTF
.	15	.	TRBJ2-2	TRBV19	TGTGCCAGTAGTATACTCTCAAGAGGGACCGGGGAGCTGTTTTTT	CASSILSRGTGELFF
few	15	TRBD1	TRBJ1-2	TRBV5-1	TGCGCCAGCAGCTTATTAACCGGGACAGACTATGGCTACACCTTC	CASSLLTGTDYGYTF
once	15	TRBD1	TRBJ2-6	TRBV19	TGTGCCAGTAGTACAACAGGGGTTGGGGCCAACGTCCTGACTTTC	CASSTTGVGANVLTF
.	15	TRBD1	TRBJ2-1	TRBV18	TGTGCCAGCTCACTAGAGACAGGGGGGAGAGATGAGCAGTTCTTC	CASSLETGGRDEQFF
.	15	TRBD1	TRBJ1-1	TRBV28	TGTGCCAGCAGCACAGCCGGACAGGGGACCACTGAAGCTTTCTTT	CASSTAGQGTTEAFF
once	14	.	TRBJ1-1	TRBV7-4	TGTGCCAGCAGCTTAGAAAGGGGGTACACTGAAGCTTTCTTT	CASSLERGYTEAFF
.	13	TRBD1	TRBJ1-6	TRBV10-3	TGTGCCATCCGACAGGGGCCTAATTCACCCCTCCACTTT	CAIRQGPNSPLHF
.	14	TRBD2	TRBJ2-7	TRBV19	TGTGCCAGTAGTAGCGGGACTAACACCTACGAGCAGTACTTC	CASSSGTNTYEQYF
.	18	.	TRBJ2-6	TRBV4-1	TGCGCCAGCAGCCAAGGGGCAGGGGTCTTCTCTGGGGCCAACGTCCTGACTTTC	CASSQGAGVFSGANVLTF
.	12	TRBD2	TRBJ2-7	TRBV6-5	TGTGCCAGCAGAGGCGGGAGCTACGAGCAGTACTTC	CASRGGSYEQYF
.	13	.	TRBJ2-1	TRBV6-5	TGTGCCAGTTCCGGGACAACTCGTTCTGAGCAGTTCTTC	CASSGTTRSEQFF
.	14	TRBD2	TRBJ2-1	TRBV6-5	TGTGCCACCCAGACGGGACTAGTCTTCAATGAGCAGTTCTTC	CATQTGLVFNEQFF
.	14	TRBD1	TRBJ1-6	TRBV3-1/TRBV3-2	TGTGCCAGCAGCCAGGACAGGAGACATTCACCCCTCCACTTT	CASSQDRRHSPLHF
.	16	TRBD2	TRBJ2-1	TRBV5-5	TGTGCCAGCAGACCCGGTAGGACTAGCGGGATTAATGAGCAGTTCTTC	CASRPGRTSGINEQFF
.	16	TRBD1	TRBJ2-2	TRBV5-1	TGCGCCAGCAGCCCTGCCGGGACAGGAAACACCGGGGAGCTGTTTTTT	CASSPAGTGNTGELFF
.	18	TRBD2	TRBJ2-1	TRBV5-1	TGCGCCAGCAGCTTGGTGGGTACTAGCGGGGGCACTCACAATGAGCAGTTCTTC	CASSLVGTSGGTHNEQFF
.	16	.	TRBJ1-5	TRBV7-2	TGTGCCAGCAGCTTAGGTACAGGCCAAGGCAATCAGCCCCAGCATTTT	CASSLGTGQGNQPQHF
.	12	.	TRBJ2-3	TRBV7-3	TGTGCCAGCAGCTTCACGGGAGAGACGCAGTATTTT	CASSFTGETQYF
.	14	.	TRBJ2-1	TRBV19	TGTGCCAGTAGGGGGAGGAGCTCCTACAATGAGCAGTTCTTC	CASRGRSSYNEQFF
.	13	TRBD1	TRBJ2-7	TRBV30	TGTGCCTGGAGCCCTACAGGGGGAATGGAGCAGTACTTC	CAWSPTGGMEQYF
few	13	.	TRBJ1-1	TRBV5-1	TGCGCCAGCAGCGTGACTTGGAACACTGAAGCTTTCTTT	CASSVTWNTEAFF
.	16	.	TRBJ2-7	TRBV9	TGTGCCAGCAGCGTAGGACTCGGCGCCTACTCCTACGAGCAGTACTTC	CASSVGLGAYSYEQYF
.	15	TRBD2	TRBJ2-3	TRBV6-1	TGTGCCAGCAGTGAAGACCTAGCGGGTACAGATACGCAGTATTTT	CASSEDLAGTDTQYF
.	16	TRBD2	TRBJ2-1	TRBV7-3	TGTGCCAGCAGCCTCCGGTGGGCGGGGGAGTACAATGAGCAGTTCTTC	CASSLRWAGEYNEQFF
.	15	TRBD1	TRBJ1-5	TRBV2	TGTGCCAGCAGTGGACAGGGCAGGGGCAATCAGCCCCAGCATTTT	CASSGQGRGNQPQHF
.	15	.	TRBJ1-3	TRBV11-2	TGTGCCAGCAGCCGAGGACTGAGCTCTGGAAACACCATATATTTT	CASSRGLSSGNTIYF